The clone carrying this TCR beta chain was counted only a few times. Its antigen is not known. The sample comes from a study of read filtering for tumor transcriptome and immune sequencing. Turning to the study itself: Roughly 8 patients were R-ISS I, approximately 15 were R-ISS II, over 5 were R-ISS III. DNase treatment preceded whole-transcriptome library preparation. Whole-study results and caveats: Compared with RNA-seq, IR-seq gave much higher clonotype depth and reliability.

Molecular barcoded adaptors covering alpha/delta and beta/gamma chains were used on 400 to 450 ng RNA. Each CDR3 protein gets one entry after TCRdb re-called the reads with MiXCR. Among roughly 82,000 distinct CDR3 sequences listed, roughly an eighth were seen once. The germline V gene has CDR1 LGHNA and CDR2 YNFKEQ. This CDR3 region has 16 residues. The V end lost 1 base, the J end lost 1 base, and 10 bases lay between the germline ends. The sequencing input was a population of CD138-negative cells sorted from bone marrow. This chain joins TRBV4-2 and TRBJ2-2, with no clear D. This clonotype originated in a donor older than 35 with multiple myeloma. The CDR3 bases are TGTGCCAGCAGCCAAGTGGGTGGGGTGAACACCGGGGAGCTGTTTTTT. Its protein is CASSQVGGVNTGELFF.